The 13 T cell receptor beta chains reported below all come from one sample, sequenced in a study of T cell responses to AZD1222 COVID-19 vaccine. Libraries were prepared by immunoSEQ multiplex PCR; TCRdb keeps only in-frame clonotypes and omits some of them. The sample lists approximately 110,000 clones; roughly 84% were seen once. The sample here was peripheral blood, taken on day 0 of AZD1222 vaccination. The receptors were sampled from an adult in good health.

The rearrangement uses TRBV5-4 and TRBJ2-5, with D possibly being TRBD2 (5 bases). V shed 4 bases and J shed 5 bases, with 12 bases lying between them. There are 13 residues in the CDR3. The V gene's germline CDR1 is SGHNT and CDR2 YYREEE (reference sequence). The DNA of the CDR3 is TGTGCCAGCAGCGCGCGGGTAAGGGAGACCCAGTACTTC. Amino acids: CASSARVRETQYF.

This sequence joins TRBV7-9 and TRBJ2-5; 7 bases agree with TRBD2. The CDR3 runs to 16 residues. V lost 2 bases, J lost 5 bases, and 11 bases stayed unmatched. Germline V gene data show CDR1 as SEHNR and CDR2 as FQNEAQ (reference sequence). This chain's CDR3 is CASSLPSGGLGETQYF. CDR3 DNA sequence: TGTGCCAGCAGCTTACCCTCGGGGGGTCTGGGGGAGACCCAGTACTTC.

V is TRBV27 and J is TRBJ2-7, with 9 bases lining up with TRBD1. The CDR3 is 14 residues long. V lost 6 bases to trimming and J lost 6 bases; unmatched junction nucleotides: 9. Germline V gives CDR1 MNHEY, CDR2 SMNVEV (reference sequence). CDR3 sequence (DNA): TGTGCCAGCAGCCTCGGGACAGGGTTAGGCGAGCAGTACTTC. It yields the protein CASSLGTGLGEQYF.

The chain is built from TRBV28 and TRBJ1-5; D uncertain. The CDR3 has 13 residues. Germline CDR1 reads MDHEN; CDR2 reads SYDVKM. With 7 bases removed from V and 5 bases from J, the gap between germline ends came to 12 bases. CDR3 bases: TGTGCCAGCACTAACCAGGCGTATCAGCCCCAGCATTTT. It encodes CASTNQAYQPQHF.

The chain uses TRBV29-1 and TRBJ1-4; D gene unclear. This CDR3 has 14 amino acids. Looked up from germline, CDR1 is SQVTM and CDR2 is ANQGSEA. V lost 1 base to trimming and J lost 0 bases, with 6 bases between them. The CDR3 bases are TGCAGCGTTGAAGCAGACGCAACTAATGAAAAACTGTTTTTT. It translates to CSVEADATNEKLFF.

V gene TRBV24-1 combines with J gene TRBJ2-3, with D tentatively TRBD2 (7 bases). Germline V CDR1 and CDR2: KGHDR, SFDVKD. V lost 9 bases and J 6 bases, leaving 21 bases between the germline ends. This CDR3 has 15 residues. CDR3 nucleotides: TGTGCCACCCGTTTGGGGGGGGCTTTAGAGGATACGCAGTATTTT. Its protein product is CATRLGGALEDTQYF.

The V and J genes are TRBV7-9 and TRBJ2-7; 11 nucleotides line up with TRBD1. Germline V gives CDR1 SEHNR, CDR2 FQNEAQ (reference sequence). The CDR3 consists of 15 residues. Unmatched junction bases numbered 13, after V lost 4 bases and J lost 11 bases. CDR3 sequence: CASSSFPGQGEKKYF. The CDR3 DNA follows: TGTGCCAGCAGCTCCTTTCCGGGACAGGGGGAGAAAAAGTACTTC.

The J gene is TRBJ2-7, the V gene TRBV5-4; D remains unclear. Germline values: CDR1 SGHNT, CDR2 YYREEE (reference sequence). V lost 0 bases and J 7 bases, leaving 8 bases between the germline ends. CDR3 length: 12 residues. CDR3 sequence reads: CASSLGVGEQYF. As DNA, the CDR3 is TGTGCCAGCAGCTTGGGGGTGGGAGAGCAGTACTTC.

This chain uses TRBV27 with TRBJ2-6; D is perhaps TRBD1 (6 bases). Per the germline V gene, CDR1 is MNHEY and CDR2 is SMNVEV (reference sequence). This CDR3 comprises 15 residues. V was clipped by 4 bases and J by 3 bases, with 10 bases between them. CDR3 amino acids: CASSSTGIGANVLTF. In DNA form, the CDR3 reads TGTGCCAGCAGTTCTACAGGGATTGGGGCCAACGTCCTGACTTTC.

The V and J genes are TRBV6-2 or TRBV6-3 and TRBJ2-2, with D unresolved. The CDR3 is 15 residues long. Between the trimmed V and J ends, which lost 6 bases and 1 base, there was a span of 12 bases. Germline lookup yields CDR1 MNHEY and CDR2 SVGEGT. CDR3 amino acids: CASSLSFGNTGELFF. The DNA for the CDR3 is TGTGCCAGCAGCCTCTCATTCGGGAACACCGGGGAGCTGTTTTTT.

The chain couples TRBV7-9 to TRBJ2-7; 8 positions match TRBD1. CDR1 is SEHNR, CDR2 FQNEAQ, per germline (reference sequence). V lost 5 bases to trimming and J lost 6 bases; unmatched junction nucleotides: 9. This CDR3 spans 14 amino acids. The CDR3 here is CASSPVGQVPEQYF. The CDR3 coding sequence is TGTGCCAGCAGCCCCGTGGGACAGGTCCCCGAGCAGTACTTC.

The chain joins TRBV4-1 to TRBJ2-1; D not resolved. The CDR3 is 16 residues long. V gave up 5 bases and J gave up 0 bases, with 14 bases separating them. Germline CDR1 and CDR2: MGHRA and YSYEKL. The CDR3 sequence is CASSSGPSTSYNEQFF. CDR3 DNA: TGCGCCAGCAGCTCCGGACCGAGTACCTCCTACAATGAGCAGTTCTTC.

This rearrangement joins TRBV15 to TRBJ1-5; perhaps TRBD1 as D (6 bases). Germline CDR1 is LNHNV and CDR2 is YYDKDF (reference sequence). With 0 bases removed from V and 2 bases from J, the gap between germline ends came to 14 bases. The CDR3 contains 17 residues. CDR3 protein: CATSRDQGPYGNQPQHF. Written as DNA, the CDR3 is TGTGCCACCAGCAGAGATCAGGGGCCCTACGGCAATCAGCCCCAGCATTTT.